This T cell receptor (beta chain) was captured by sequencing in a study of blood T cell repertoires in COVID-19. Study at large: From T cells, B-cell-depleted T cells, or PBMCs came the material, which was cDNA or gDNA.

The CDR3 loop spans 15 amino acids. CDR1 and CDR2 (germline): LNHDA, SQIVND (reference sequence). V lost 6 bases, J lost 6 bases, and 3 bases stayed unmatched. The age range of participants was roughly 18 to 90 years, with residence in about two dozen US areas. The authors' processing: Nucleated cell counts were estimated from reference gene primer amplification. Using immunoSEQ multiplex PCR, the repertoire was profiled, and TCRdb retains in-frame clones only, with some absent. D and trimming come from the DNA, and the V and J calls and clone size come from that table. The table lists roughly 170,000 clones, approximately 81% of them singletons.

The rearrangement uses TRBV19 and TRBJ2-3; 16 bases line up with TRBD2. This TCR derives from a middle-aged woman with acute COVID-19. The sequenced sample was PBMCs or T cells enriched from blood (not recorded which). The CDR3 loop is CASSTGLAGGDTQYF. The CDR3 DNA follows: TGTGCCAGTAGCACGGGACTAGCGGGAGGGGATACGCAGTATTTT. Complete variable domain (other parts from reference TRBV19 and TRBJ2-3): DGGITQSPKYLFRKEGQNVTLSCEQNLNHDAMYWYRQDPGQGLRLIYYSQIVNDFQKGDIAEGYSVSREKKESFPLTVTSAQKNPTAFYLCASSTGLAGGDTQYFGPGTRLTVL.